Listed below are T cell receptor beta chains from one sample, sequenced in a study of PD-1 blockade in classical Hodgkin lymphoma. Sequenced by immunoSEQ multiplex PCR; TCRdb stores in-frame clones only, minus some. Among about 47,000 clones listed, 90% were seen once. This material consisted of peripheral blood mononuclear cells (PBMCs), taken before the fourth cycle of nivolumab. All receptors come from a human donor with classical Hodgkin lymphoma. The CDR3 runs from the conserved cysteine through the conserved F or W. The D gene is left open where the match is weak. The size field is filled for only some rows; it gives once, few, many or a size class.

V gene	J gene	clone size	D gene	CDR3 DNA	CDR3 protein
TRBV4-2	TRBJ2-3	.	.	TGTGCCAGCAGCCCCAAAAGCAAAGCGTCTAGCACAGATACGCAGTATTTT	CASSPKSKASSTDTQYF
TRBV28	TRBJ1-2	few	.	TGTGCCAGCAGTTCGCCCATTAACTATGGCTACACCTTC	CASSSPINYGYTF
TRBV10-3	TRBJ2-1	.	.	TGTGCCATCCAGAAGACCGGGGGAAGCAATGAGCAGTTCTTC	CAIQKTGGSNEQFF
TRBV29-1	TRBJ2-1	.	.	TGCAGCGTTCCTAGACCGACTAGGCTCTCCTACAATGAGCAGTTCTTC	CSVPRPTRLSYNEQFF
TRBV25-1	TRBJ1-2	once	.	TGTGCCAGCAGTGAAACCCTTGACAGTTTCTATGGCTACACCTTC	CASSETLDSFYGYTF
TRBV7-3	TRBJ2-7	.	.	TGTGCCAGCAGCTTACTCCGGGGAAAGGAGCAGTACTTC	CASSLLRGKEQYF
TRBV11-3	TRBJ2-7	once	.	TGTGCCAGCAGCCCTCGGGTCCGCTCCTACGAGCAGTACTTC	CASSPRVRSYEQYF
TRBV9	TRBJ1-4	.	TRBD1	TGTGCCAGCAGCGTTCTTACAGGGGATGATGAAAAACTGTTTTTT	CASSVLTGDDEKLFF
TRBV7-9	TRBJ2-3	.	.	TGTGCCAGCACCTCTAACAGGGTTAATACGCAGTATTTT	CASTSNRVNTQYF
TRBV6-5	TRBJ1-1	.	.	TGTGCCAGCAGTTACACCGGGAAGGGGCAGAACACTGAAGCTTTCTTT	CASSYTGKGQNTEAFF
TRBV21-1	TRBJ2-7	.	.	TGTGCCAGCAGCCTATCCTGCGTTCGCCAACTCTCCTACGAGCAGTACTTC	CASSLSCVRQLSYEQYF
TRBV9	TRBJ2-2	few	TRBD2	TGTGCCAGCAGCCCGGGACTAGTACACACCGGGGAGCTGTTTTTT	CASSPGLVHTGELFF
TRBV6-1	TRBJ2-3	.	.	TGTGCCAGCAGTGTCGTCACAGATACGCAGTATTTT	CASSVVTDTQYF
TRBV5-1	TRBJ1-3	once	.	TGCGCCAGCAGCTTGCTGGGCAGCTCTGGAAACACCATATATTTT	CASSLLGSSGNTIYF
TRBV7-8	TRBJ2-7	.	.	TGTGCCAGCAGGCCAACTAGGCGCACCTACGAGCAGTACTTC	CASRPTRRTYEQYF